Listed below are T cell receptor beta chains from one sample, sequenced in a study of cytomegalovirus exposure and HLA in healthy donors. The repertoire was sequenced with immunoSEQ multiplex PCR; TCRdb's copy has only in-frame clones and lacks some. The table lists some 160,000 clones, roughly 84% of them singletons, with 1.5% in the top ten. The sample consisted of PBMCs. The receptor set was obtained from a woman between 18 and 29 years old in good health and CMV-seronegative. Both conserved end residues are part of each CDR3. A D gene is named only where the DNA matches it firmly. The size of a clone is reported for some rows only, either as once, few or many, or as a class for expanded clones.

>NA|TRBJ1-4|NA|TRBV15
TGTGCCACCAGCAGTACCCGGGGAATTAGTGAAAAACTGTTTTTT
CATSSTRGISEKLFF
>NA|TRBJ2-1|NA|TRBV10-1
TGCGCCAGCACCTGGGGCCTACTACCCTACAATGAGCAGTTCTTC
CASTWGLLPYNEQFF
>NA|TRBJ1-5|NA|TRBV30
TGTGCCTGGAGCGTGTCCGGTAATCAGCCCCAGCATTTT
CAWSVSGNQPQHF
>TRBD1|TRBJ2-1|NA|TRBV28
TGTGCCAGCAGTTTAGCAGGGACAGGGGGTTACAATGAGCAGTTCTTC
CASSLAGTGGYNEQFF
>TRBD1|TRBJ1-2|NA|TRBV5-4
TGTGCCACCCACTCGACAGGGTTGTTTGGCTACACCTTC
CATHSTGLFGYTF
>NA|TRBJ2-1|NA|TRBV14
TGTGCCAGCAGCCAAGTTACAGAGCAGTTCTTC
CASSQVTEQFF
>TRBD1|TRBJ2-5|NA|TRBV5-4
TGTGCCAGCAAGCCGGGACAGGGGGCTTCGGAGACCCAGTACTTC
CASKPGQGASETQYF
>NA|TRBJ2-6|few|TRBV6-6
TGTGCCAGCAGCGGCTTCTCTGGGGCCAACGGCCTGACTTTC
CASSGFSGANGLTF
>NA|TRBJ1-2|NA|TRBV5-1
TGCGCCAGCAGCTTTAGCGGCTGGGACTATGGCTACACCTTC
CASSFSGWDYGYTF
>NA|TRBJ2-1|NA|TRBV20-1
TGCAGTGCTCTGGGGCCTGAGCAGTTCTTC
CSALGPEQFF
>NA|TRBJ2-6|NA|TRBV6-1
TGTGCCAGCAGTGTTGGAGGAACTGGGGCCAACGTCCTGACTTTC
CASSVGGTGANVLTF
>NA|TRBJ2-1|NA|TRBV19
TGTGCCAGTAGTATAGGTGGCCGGAGGAATGAGCAGTTCTTC
CASSIGGRRNEQFF
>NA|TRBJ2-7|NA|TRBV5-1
TGCGCCAGCAGCTTGGCCGGTAACTACGAGCAGTACTTC
CASSLAGNYEQYF
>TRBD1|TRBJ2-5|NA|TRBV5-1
TGCGCCAGCAGCTTACAGGGGCTGTACCAAGAGACCCAGTACTTC
CASSLQGLYQETQYF
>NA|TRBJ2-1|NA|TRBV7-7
TGTGCCAGCAGCTTAGTGTCACAAAATGAGCAGTTCTTC
CASSLVSQNEQFF
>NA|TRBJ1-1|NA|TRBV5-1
TGCGCCAGCAGCTTGACAGGGCAGGGCACTGAAGCTTTCTTT
CASSLTGQGTEAFF
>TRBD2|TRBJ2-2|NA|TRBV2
TGTGCCAGCAGTGAATCTCGAGCGGGGGGGCCTTTTGGGAACACCGGGGAGCTGTTTTTT
CASSESRAGGPFGNTGELFF
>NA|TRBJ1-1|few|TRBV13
TGTGCCAGCAGCTTTACACCTAACACTGAAGCTTTCTTT
CASSFTPNTEAFF
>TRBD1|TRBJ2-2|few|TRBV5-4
TGTGCCAGCAGCCTACCGACAGGGGGCACCGGGGAGCTGTTTTTT
CASSLPTGGTGELFF
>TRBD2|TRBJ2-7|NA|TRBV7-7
TGTGCTAGCAGCTTAAACGGGGGGGCGGACGAGCAGTACTTC
CASSLNGGADEQYF
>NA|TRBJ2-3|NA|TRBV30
TGTGCCTACCTAAGCCCGGGCGGGGCGGTAGGCACAGATACGCAGTATTTT
CAYLSPGGAVGTDTQYF
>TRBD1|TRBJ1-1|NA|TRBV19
TGTGCCAGTAGGACAGGGGAGTACACTGAAGCTTTCTTT
CASRTGEYTEAFF
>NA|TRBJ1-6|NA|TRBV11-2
TGTGCCAGCAGCTGGGGGGTGTCCTATAATTCACCCCTCCACTTT
CASSWGVSYNSPLHF
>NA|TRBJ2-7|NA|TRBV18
TGTGCCAGCTCACCTACAGGGACCCTTTCCTACGAGCAGTACTTC
CASSPTGTLSYEQYF
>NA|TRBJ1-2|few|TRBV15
TGTGCCACCAGCAGAGATGGAGCTACCCATGGTACCTTC
CATSRDGATHGTF
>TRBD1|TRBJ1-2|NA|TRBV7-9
TGTGCCAGCAGCTTCACAGGGGGCTATTGGACCTTC
CASSFTGGYWTF
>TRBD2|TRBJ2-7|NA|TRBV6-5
TGTGCCAGTTCTTTGAGCGGGGCGTCCTACGAGCAGTACTTC
CASSLSGASYEQYF
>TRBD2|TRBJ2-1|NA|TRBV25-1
TGTGCCAGCAGTTTTAGCGGGGGGCACAATGAGCAGTTCTTC
CASSFSGGHNEQFF
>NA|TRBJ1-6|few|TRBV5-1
TGCGCCAGCAATGGGACATATAATTCACCCCTCCACTTT
CASNGTYNSPLHF
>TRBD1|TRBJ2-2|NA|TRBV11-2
TGTGCCAGCAGCTTAGCCTCTGGGACAGGGTCCACCGGGGAGCTGTTTTTT
CASSLASGTGSTGELFF
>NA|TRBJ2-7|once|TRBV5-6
TGTGCCAGCAGCTGGTCAGGCGCGGGGTACGAGCAGTACTTC
CASSWSGAGYEQYF
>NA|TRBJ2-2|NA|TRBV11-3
TGTGCCAGCAGCTTAGGAGGGAAGACCGGGGAGCTGTTTTTT
CASSLGGKTGELFF
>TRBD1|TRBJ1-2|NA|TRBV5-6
TGTGCCAGCAGCTTGGCGGGACAGGGGGCTAGGTATGGCTACACCTTC
CASSLAGQGARYGYTF
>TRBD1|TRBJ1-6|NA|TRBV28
TGTGCCAGCCTCAGTGTTGCAGGGGGAAATTCACCCCTCCACTTT
CASLSVAGGNSPLHF
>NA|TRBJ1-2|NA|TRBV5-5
TGTGCCAGCAGAGATGGGGGAGGGACCTATGGCTACACCTTC
CASRDGGGTYGYTF
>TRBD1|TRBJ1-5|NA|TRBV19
TGTGCCAGTAGTACGCCGACAGGGTTAAACTATGGTGTTCAGCCCCAGCATTTT
CASSTPTGLNYGVQPQHF
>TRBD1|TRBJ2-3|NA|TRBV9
TGTGCCAGCAGCGTAGGGGACAGCTCGGTGTATACGCAGTATTTT
CASSVGDSSVYTQYF
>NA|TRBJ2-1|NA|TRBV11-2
TGTGCCAGCAGCCCACGACAAAACTCCTACAATGAGCAGTTCTTC
CASSPRQNSYNEQFF
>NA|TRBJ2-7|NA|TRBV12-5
TGTGCTAGTGGTGTCACAGGGCCGTGGGCTTACGAGCAGTACTTC
CASGVTGPWAYEQYF
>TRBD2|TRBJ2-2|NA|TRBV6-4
TGTGCCAGCAGTTACAGACAAGCGGGGGAAAGGGGCGGGGAGCTGTTTTTT
CASSYRQAGERGGELFF
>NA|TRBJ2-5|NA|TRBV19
TGTGCCAGTAGTATAGGACAGGAAGAAGAGACCCAGTACTTC
CASSIGQEEETQYF
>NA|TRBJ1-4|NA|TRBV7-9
TGTGCCAGCAGCTTAGGTGGACAAACTAATGAAAAACTGTTTTTT
CASSLGGQTNEKLFF
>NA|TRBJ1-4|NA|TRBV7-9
TGTGCCAGCAGCTTAGGCGGGGGAATGGGTGAAAAACTGTTTTTT
CASSLGGGMGEKLFF
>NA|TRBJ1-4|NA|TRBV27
TGTGCCAGCCGGAGGCGTTTTCGTAATGAAAAACTGTTTTTT
CASRRRFRNEKLFF
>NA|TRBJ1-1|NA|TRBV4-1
TGCGCCAGCAGCCAAGTACCCCCGGGGGGGCCAAACACTGAAGCTTTCTTT
CASSQVPPGGPNTEAFF
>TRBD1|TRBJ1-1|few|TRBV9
TGTGCCAGCAGCGTCAACCCAGGGGGCAGGACTGAAGCTTTCTTT
CASSVNPGGRTEAFF
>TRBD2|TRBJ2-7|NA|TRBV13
TGTGCCAGCAGCTTAAGTAGATTAGGGACTAGTGGTTACGAGCAGTACTTC
CASSLSRLGTSGYEQYF
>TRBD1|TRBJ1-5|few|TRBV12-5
TGTGCTAGTGGTAAAGGACAGGGGGTTTATCAGCCCCAGCATTTT
CASGKGQGVYQPQHF
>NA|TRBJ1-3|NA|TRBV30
TGTGCCTGGAGGAAGGGGAACACCATATATTTT
CAWRKGNTIYF
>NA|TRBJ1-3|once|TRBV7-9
TGTGCCAGCAGCTTAGTGGCAGGATCTCCTGGAAACACCATATATTTT
CASSLVAGSPGNTIYF